Each of the 32 T cell receptor beta chains below was sequenced from the same sample in a study of T cells in localized non-small cell lung cancer. Libraries were prepared by immunoSEQ multiplex PCR; TCRdb keeps only in-frame clonotypes and omits some of them. The sample includes approximately 89,000 clones, around three quarters of them seen just once. The sample was PBMCs, taken before any cancer treatment. The source of these receptors is a man between 40 and 75 years old with stage II squamous cell lung carcinoma.

The chain recombines TRBV27 with TRBJ2-2; D remains unclear. Trimming cost V 6 bases and J 1 base, with 9 bases left between them. Germline lookup yields CDR1 MNHEY and CDR2 SMNVEV (reference sequence). The CDR3 totals 14 residues. The CDR3 loop reads CASRSLRNTGELFF. CDR3 DNA sequence: TGTGCCAGCAGGTCTCTCAGGAACACCGGGGAGCTGTTTTTT.

This chain connects TRBV28 to TRBJ2-7; D may be TRBD1 (6 bases). The germline V gene encodes CDR1 MDHEN and CDR2 SYDVKM. The V end was cut by 10 bases, the J end by 0 bases, with 13 bases between. The CDR3 sequence is 13 residues long. CDR3 DNA: TGTGCCACCTTCGACAGGAGCTCCTACGAGCAGTACTTC. This codes for CATFDRSSYEQYF.

This chain connects TRBV4-3 to TRBJ1-4, with TRBD1 as a possible D gene (5 bases). Germline V CDR1 and CDR2: LGHNA, YSLEER. V was pared by 1 base and J by 8 bases, with 11 bases between. The CDR3 contains 14 residues. CDR3 sequence (DNA): TGCGCCAGCAGCCAAGGGGGCGTTGGCGAAAAACTGTTTTTT. This gives the protein CASSQGGVGEKLFF.

This sequence joins TRBV5-1 and TRBJ1-2; D is perhaps TRBD1 (6 bases). The germline V gene has CDR1 SGHRS and CDR2 YFSETQ. V lost 4 bases and J 3 bases, leaving 16 bases between the germline ends. There are 15 residues in the CDR3. As DNA, the CDR3 is TGCGCCAGCAGCCGACGAACAGGGTTGGACTATGGCTACACCTTC. It encodes CASSRRTGLDYGYTF. The full variable domain, with the rest looked up from reference TRBV5-1 and TRBJ1-2, is KAGVTQTPRYLIKTRGQQVTLSCSPISGHRSVSWYQQTPGQGLQFLFEYFSETQRNKGNFPGRFSGRQFSNSRSEMNVSTLELGDSALYLCASSRRTGLDYGYTFGSGTRLTVV.

There are a few counts of this clone. The chain uses TRBV7-2 and TRBJ1-6; D uncertain. The CDR3 spans 14 residues. Looked up from germline, CDR1 is SGHTA and CDR2 is FQGNSA. Trimming removed 1 base at V and 7 bases at J, with 8 bases between. CDR3 in amino acids: CASSLDWRNSPLHF. The DNA for the CDR3 is TGTGCCAGCAGCTTAGATTGGCGAAATTCACCCCTCCACTTT. The variable domain in full, completed from reference TRBV7-2 and TRBJ1-6, reads GAGVSQSPSNKVTEKGKDVELRCDPISGHTALYWYRQSLGQGLEFLIYFQGNSAPDKSGLPSDRFSAERTGGSVSTLTIQRTQQEDSAVYLCASSLDWRNSPLHFGNGTRLTVT.

The chain links TRBV6-5 to TRBJ2-1, with TRBD2 as a possible D gene (5 bases). This CDR3 contains 14 residues. The germline gives CDR1 MNHEY, CDR2 SVGAGI. V dropped 4 bases and J dropped 8 bases, with 15 bases sitting between them. CDR3 region: CASSLPGSADEQFF. For the CDR3, the DNA is TGTGCCAGCAGTTTACCTGGGAGCGCCGATGAGCAGTTCTTC.

The chain recombines TRBV6-1 with TRBJ2-1; 15 nucleotides agree with TRBD2. J was trimmed by 5 bases and V by 7 bases; bases with no gene match: 3. The germline gives CDR1 MNHNS, CDR2 SASEGT. CDR3 length equals 15 residues. The CDR3 here is CASTGLAGGNNEQFF. The CDR3 bases are TGTGCCAGCACCGGACTAGCGGGGGGGAACAATGAGCAGTTCTTC.

The rearrangement uses TRBV7-9 and TRBJ2-6; D remains ambiguous. Looked up from germline, CDR1 is SEHNR and CDR2 is FQNEAQ (reference sequence). The CDR3 is 19 amino acids. V gave up 6 bases and J gave up 0 bases, with 21 bases separating them. The CDR3: CASRTYELTPHSGANVLTF. DNA for the CDR3: TGTGCCAGCAGGACTTATGAACTGACCCCACACTCTGGGGCCAACGTCCTGACTTTC.

V is TRBV6-6 and J is TRBJ2-1; D is possibly TRBD1 (6 bases). This CDR3 has 14 residues. The V gene lost 2 bases and the J gene lost 8 bases, with 13 bases spanning the gap. Germline V gene lookup returns CDR1 MNHNY and CDR2 SVGAGI (reference sequence). For the CDR3, the DNA is TGTGCCAGCAGTTACCCAACAGGGAGACATGAGCAGTTCTTC. This translates into CASSYPTGRHEQFF.

This clone has a handful of counts. The chain links TRBV2 to TRBJ1-3, with TRBD1 matching 12 bases. CDR1 and CDR2 from the germline V gene are SNHLY and FYNNEI. After removal of 11 bases from V and 5 bases from J, the junction contained 7 bases not matched to a gene. The CDR3 extends over 14 amino acids. CDR3 sequence reads: CAVARDRGRNTIYF. CDR3 in DNA: TGTGCCGTCGCGCGGGACAGGGGGCGAAACACCATATATTTT.

This rearrangement joins TRBV19 to TRBJ2-7; 9 bases fit TRBD2. The CDR3 is made up of 15 amino acids. With V trimmed by 3 bases and J by 4 bases, 7 bases remained unmatched. Looked up from germline, CDR1 is LNHDA and CDR2 is SQIVND (reference sequence). The CDR3 loop reads CASSIQAGGRYEQYF. The CDR3 DNA reads TGTGCCAGTAGTATCCAAGCGGGAGGCCGGTACGAGCAGTACTTC.

This clone came up a few times. The CDR3 DNA sequence: TGTGCCAGTAAGGACAGGGGCAATCAGCCCCAGCATTTT. Amino acid sequence: CASKDRGNQPQHF. The gene calls are TRBV19 and TRBJ1-5; TRBD1 aligns across 8 bases. In germline, CDR1 is LNHDA, CDR2 SQIVND (reference sequence). This CDR3 spans 13 amino acids. V trimming: 7 bases; J trimming: 2 bases; junction bases outside the gene matches: 1.

The genes are TRBV2 and TRBJ2-3; D ambiguous. Trimming cost V 6 bases and J 1 base, with 5 bases left between them. Germline loops: CDR1 SNHLY, CDR2 FYNNEI. The CDR3 is 12 amino acids. This chain's CDR3 is CASRERTDTQYF. As DNA, the CDR3 is TGTGCCAGCAGGGAGCGCACAGATACGCAGTATTTT.

The chain joins TRBV18 to TRBJ2-7; D perhaps matches TRBD2 (5 bases). V was shortened by 3 bases and J by 6 bases, with 18 bases between the two germline ends. CDR1 KGHSH and CDR2 LQKENI come from the germline V gene. The CDR3 is 15 residues long. DNA for the CDR3: TGTGCCAGCTCACCTAGTGCGGTAAGCGGTGCCGAGCAGTACTTC. This translates into CASSPSAVSGAEQYF. The whole variable domain, remainder taken from reference TRBV18 and TRBJ2-7, is NAGVMQNPRHLVRRRGQEARLRCSPMKGHSHVYWYRQLPEEGLKFMVYLQKENIIDESGMPKERFSAEFPKEGPSILRIQQVVRGDSAAYFCASSPSAVSGAEQYFGPGTRLTVT.

The rearrangement uses TRBV28 and TRBJ1-2; D remains unclear. The CDR3 is 12 amino acids. V dropped 4 bases and J dropped 4 bases, with 7 bases sitting between them. The germline V gene has CDR1 MDHEN and CDR2 SYDVKM. The CDR3 loop reads CASSSVVYGYTF. As DNA, the CDR3 is TGTGCCAGCAGTTCGGTGGTCTATGGCTACACCTTC.

The chain couples TRBV4-3 to TRBJ2-1, with 11 bases aligning to TRBD2. CDR1 is LGHNA, CDR2 YSLEER, per germline. This CDR3 region has 15 residues. J gave up 7 bases and V 1 base, and 3 bases lay outside the gene matches. The CDR3 nucleotides read TGCGCCAGCAGCCAAGGTACTAGCGGGGGTAATGAGCAGTTCTTC. Its protein product is CASSQGTSGGNEQFF.

The rearrangement uses TRBV4-1 and TRBJ2-7; no definite D call. Germline CDR1 reads MGHRA; CDR2 reads YSYEKL. Between the trimmed V and J ends, which lost 5 bases and 0 bases, there was a span of 20 bases. This CDR3 region has 17 residues. The CDR3 reads CASSSLHGVISSYEQYF. Written as DNA, the CDR3 is TGCGCCAGCAGCTCCCTACACGGAGTCATAAGCTCCTACGAGCAGTACTTC.

This clone was seen just once. V gene TRBV7-2 combines with J gene TRBJ1-6; 8 nucleotides line up with TRBD1. The CDR3 has 16 amino acids. Germline V CDR1 and CDR2: SGHTA, FQGNSA. V trimming: 1 base; J trimming: 7 bases; junction bases outside the gene matches: 6. The CDR3 nucleotides read TGTGCCAGCAGCTTAGGTCAGGGGGCCCGAAATTCACCCCTCCACTTT. This codes for CASSLGQGARNSPLHF.

The genes are TRBV5-6 and TRBJ1-2; no clear D. Germline CDR1 is SGHDT and CDR2 is YYEEEE. Trimming cost V 3 bases and J 1 base, with 7 bases left between them. The CDR3 consists of 13 residues. The CDR3 protein is CASSSTDNYGYTF. CDR3 nucleotide sequence: TGTGCCAGCAGCTCGACGGATAACTATGGCTACACCTTC.

V usage is TRBV6-6 and J usage is TRBJ2-1, with D hard to call. V lost 0 bases and J 7 bases, leaving 10 bases between the germline ends. The CDR3 has 14 amino acids. The germline CDR1 and CDR2 sequences are MNHNY and SVGAGI (reference sequence). The CDR3 region is CASSYSGHLNEQFF. CDR3 DNA: TGTGCCAGCAGTTACTCAGGGCACTTAAATGAGCAGTTCTTC.

This clone was seen a single time. This chain uses TRBV6-4 with TRBJ2-1; TRBD2 aligns across 10 bases. The V segment lost 5 bases and the J segment 7 bases; nucleotides outside the gene matches: 8. Germline V CDR1 and CDR2: MRHNA, SNTAGT. The CDR3 totals 15 residues. The CDR3 is CASSRGAGGRNEQFF. The CDR3 DNA reads as TGTGCCAGCAGTAGAGGAGCGGGAGGGCGAAATGAGCAGTTCTTC.

The rearrangement joins TRBV29-1 to TRBJ2-1, with TRBD2 identical over 8 bases. This CDR3 is 16 amino acids long. Germline loops: CDR1 SQVTM, CDR2 ANQGSEA. J lost 6 bases, V lost 4 bases, and 14 bases had no gene match. The CDR3 region has the DNA TGCAGCGTTGTAGGGGCTAGGGGACTAGTCATCAATGAGCAGTTCTTC. It translates to CSVVGARGLVINEQFF.

This chain uses TRBV2 with TRBJ1-5; a weak D match, TRBD1 (6 bases). Trimming cost V 7 bases and J 2 bases, with 15 bases left between them. CDR1 is SNHLY and CDR2 is FYNNEI in the germline V gene. This CDR3 is built from 15 residues. CDR3 sequence: CASTLRDMGNQPQHF. DNA of the CDR3: TGTGCCAGCACCCTGCGGGACATGGGCAATCAGCCCCAGCATTTT.

In its sample, this clone was seen once. The limits of the CDR3 on the DNA are not certain, so only TCRdb's listed CDR3 is given. V is TRBV18 and J is TRBJ1-6. CDR1 and CDR2 from the germline V gene are KGHSH and LQKENI. The CDR3 is made up of 15 amino acids, end residues included. The CDR3 reads CASSPSGRGNSPLHF.

The chain is built from TRBV19 and TRBJ2-7; 8 bases agree with TRBD1. V gave up 2 bases and J gave up 3 bases; unmatched junction bases: 3. CDR3 length equals 14 residues. Germline CDR1 and CDR2: LNHDA and SQIVND (reference sequence). This chain's CDR3 is CASSIRDRYYEQYF. The CDR3 nucleotides read TGTGCCAGTAGTATACGGGACAGGTACTACGAGCAGTACTTC. Supplemented by reference TRBV19 and TRBJ2-7, the full variable domain reads DGGITQSPKYLFRKEGQNVTLSCEQNLNHDAMYWYRQDPGQGLRLIYYSQIVNDFQKGDIAEGYSVSREKKESFPLTVTSAQKNPTAFYLCASSIRDRYYEQYFGPGTRLTVT.

This clone has only one observation. The chain couples TRBV6-5 to TRBJ2-5, with D tentatively TRBD2 (5 bases). Trimming cost V 4 bases and J 5 bases, with 14 bases left between them. This CDR3 contains 14 residues. Germline assignment: CDR1 MNHEY and CDR2 SVGAGI. The CDR3 loop reads CASSWTRGGETQYF. In DNA, the CDR3 is TGTGCCAGCAGTTGGACTCGGGGTGGCGAGACCCAGTACTTC.

This clone was detected only a few times. The rearrangement uses TRBV5-1 and TRBJ2-5; D uncertain. V was cut by 4 bases and J by 5 bases, with 9 bases left in between. Germline CDR1 and CDR2: SGHRS and YFSETQ. The CDR3 is 12 amino acids. The CDR3 DNA reads as TGCGCCAGCAGCAGAAGTGGGGAGACCCAGTACTTC. Protein sequence: CASSRSGETQYF.

This clone was recorded at least ten times. This rearrangement joins TRBV28 to TRBJ1-4, with D hard to call. This CDR3 region has 15 residues. V dropped 6 bases and J dropped 0 bases, with 11 bases sitting between them. Germline V gene data show CDR1 as MDHEN and CDR2 as SYDVKM. Here the CDR3 DNA reads TGTGCCAGCAGCGCGTTATCCGCAACTAATGAAAAACTGTTTTTT. This codes for CASSALSATNEKLFF. The entire variable domain, with the rest obtained from reference TRBV28 and TRBJ1-4, is as follows: DVKVTQSSRYLVKRTGEKVFLECVQDMDHENMFWYRQDPGLGLRLIYFSYDVKMKEKGDIPEGYSVSREKKERFSLILESASTNQTSMYLCASSALSATNEKLFFGSGTQLSVL.

The V call is TRBV7-9, the J call TRBJ1-1; D not resolved. Germline CDR1 reads SEHNR; CDR2 reads FQNEAQ (reference sequence). This CDR3 is built from 14 residues. V gave up 6 bases and J gave up 0 bases, with 11 bases separating them. The CDR3 region has the DNA TGTGCCAGCAGGCCCGACCTCTTGAACACTGAAGCTTTCTTT. Protein: CASRPDLLNTEAFF.

V usage is TRBV19 and J usage is TRBJ1-6, with TRBD1 as a possible D gene (6 bases). V was shortened by 6 bases and J by 0 bases, with 9 bases between the two germline ends. Germline lookup yields CDR1 LNHDA and CDR2 SQIVND (reference sequence). The CDR3 sequence is 15 residues long. CDR3: CASRGQSSYNSPLHF. The CDR3 DNA reads TGTGCCAGTAGAGGACAGAGCTCCTATAATTCACCCCTCCACTTT.

The rearrangement uses TRBV30 and TRBJ2-7, with a tentative D call TRBD2 (6 bases). Germline lookup yields CDR1 GTSNPN and CDR2 SVGIG (reference sequence). The CDR3 loop spans 14 amino acids. Trimming removed 0 bases at V and 2 bases at J, with 11 bases between. As DNA, the CDR3 is TGTGCCTGGAGTGTTGGCGGGGTAGCCTACGAGCAGTACTTC. It encodes CAWSVGGVAYEQYF. Looking up the rest from reference TRBV30 and TRBJ2-7 gives the full variable domain: SQTIHQWPATLVQPVGSPLSLECTVEGTSNPNLYWYRQAAGRGLQLLFYSVGIGQISSEVPQNLSASRPQDRQFILSSKKLLLSDSGFYLCAWSVGGVAYEQYFGPGTRLTVT.

The CDR3 region is CASSVGSGSTEAFF. The DNA of the CDR3 is TGTGCCAGCAGCGTAGGTTCCGGGAGCACTGAAGCTTTCTTT. The chain combines TRBV9 with TRBJ1-1, with unresolved D. There are 14 residues in the CDR3. The V end was cut by 0 bases, the J end by 4 bases, with 10 bases between. Germline V gene lookup returns CDR1 SGDLS and CDR2 YYNGEE.